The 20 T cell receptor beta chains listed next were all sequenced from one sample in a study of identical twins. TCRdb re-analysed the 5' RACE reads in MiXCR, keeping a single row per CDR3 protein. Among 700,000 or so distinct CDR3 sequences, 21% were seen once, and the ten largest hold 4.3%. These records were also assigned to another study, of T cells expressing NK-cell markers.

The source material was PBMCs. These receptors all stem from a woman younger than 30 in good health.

The CDR3 here is CASSPYRGQGGETQYF. Here the CDR3 DNA reads TGTGCCAGCAGTCCTTACCGTGGACAGGGGGGAGAGACCCAGTACTTC. The rearrangement uses TRBV25-1 and TRBJ2-5, with 10 bases matching TRBD1. Germline V gene data show CDR1 as MGHDK and CDR2 as SYGVNS. The ends lost 5 bases at V and 4 bases at J; junction bases unmatched: 10. The CDR3 runs to 16 residues.

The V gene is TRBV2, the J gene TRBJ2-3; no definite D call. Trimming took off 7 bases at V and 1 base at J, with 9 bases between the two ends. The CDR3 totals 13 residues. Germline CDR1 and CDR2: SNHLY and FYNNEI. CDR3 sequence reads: CASTSMGTDTQYF. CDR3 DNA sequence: TGTGCCAGCACCTCCATGGGCACAGATACGCAGTATTTT.

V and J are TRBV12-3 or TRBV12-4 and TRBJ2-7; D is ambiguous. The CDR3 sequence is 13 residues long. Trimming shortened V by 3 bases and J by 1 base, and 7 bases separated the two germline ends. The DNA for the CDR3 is TGTGCCAGCAGTTTCTTGGTTTCCTACGAGCAGTACTTC. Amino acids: CASSFLVSYEQYF.

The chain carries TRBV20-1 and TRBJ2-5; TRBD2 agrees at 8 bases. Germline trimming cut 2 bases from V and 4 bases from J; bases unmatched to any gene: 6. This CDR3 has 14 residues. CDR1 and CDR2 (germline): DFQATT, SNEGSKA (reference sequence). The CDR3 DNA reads TGCAGTGCTAGAACTAGCGGACTCGGAGAGACCCAGTACTTC. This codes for CSARTSGLGETQYF.

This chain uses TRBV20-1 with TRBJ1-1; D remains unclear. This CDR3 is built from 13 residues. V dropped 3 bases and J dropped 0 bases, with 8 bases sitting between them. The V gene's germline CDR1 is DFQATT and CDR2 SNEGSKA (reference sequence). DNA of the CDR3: TGCAGTGCTAGTCAGCCCTTGAACACTGAAGCTTTCTTT. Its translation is CSASQPLNTEAFF.

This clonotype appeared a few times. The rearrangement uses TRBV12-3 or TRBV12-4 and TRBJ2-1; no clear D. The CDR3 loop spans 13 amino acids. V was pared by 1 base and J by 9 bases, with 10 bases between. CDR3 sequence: CASSLGGTSEQFF. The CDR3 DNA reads TGTGCCAGCAGTTTAGGAGGAACGAGTGAGCAGTTCTTC.

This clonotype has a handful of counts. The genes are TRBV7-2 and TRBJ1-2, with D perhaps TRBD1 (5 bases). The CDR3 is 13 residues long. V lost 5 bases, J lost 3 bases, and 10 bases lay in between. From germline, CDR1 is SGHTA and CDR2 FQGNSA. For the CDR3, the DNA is TGTGCCAGCAGCGCAGGGCCCTACTATGGCTACACCTTC. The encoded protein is CASSAGPYYGYTF.

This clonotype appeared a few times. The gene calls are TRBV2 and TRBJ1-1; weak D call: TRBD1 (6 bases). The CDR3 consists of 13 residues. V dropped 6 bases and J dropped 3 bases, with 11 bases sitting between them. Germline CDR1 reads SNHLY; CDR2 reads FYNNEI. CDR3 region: CASRLNRDTEAFF. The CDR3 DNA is TGTGCCAGCAGGTTGAACAGGGACACTGAAGCTTTCTTT. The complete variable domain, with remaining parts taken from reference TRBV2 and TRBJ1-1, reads EPEVTQTPSHQVTQMGQEVILRCVPISNHLYFYWYRQILGQKVEFLVSFYNNEISEKSEIFDDQFSVERPDGSNFTLKIRSTKLEDSAMYFCASRLNRDTEAFFGQGTRLTVV.

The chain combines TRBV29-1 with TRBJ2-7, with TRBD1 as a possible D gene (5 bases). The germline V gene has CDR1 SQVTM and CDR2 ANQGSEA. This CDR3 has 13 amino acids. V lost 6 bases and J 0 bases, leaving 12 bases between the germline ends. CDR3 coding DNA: TGCAGCGTCACGGACAACATCTCCTACGAGCAGTACTTC. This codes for CSVTDNISYEQYF.

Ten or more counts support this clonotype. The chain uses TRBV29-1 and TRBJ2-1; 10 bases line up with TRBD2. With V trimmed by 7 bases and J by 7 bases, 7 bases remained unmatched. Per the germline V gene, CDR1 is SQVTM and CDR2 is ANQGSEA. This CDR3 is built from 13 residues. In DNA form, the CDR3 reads TGCAGCGCCACTAGCGGGGATCGGAATGAGCAGTTCTTC. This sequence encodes CSATSGDRNEQFF.

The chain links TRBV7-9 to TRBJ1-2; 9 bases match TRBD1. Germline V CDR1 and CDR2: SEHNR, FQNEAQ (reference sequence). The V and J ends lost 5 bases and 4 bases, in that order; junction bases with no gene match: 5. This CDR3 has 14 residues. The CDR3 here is CASSPRTGAYGYTF. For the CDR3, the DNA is TGTGCCAGCAGCCCCAGGACAGGGGCCTATGGCTACACCTTC. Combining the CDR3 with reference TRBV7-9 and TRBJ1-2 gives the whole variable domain DTGVSQNPRHKITKRGQNVTFRCDPISEHNRLYWYRQTLGQGPEFLTYFQNEAQLEKSRLLSDRFSAERPKGSFSTLEIQRTEQGDSAMYLCASSPRTGAYGYTFGSGTRLTVV.

The CDR3 DNA sequence: TGTGCCAGCAGCCCCGGGACTACGGGGACCGGGGAGCTGTTTTTT. The encoded protein is CASSPGTTGTGELFF. This chain joins TRBV5-4 and TRBJ2-2; TRBD2 agrees at 7 bases. This CDR3 has 15 amino acids. V shed 4 bases, J shed 5 bases, and the junction held 8 bases outside the gene matches. CDR1 and CDR2 (germline): SGHNT, YYREEE (reference sequence).

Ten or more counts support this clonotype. CDR3 nucleotide sequence: TGCAGTGCTAGAGATCGCGGACTAAAATCCCCCAGCTCCTACAATGAGCAGTTCTTC. This translates into CSARDRGLKSPSSYNEQFF. The chain combines TRBV20-1 with TRBJ2-1, with a weak D call TRBD2 (6 bases). The length of the CDR3 is 19 residues. From germline, CDR1 is DFQATT and CDR2 SNEGSKA (reference sequence). V lost 0 bases and J lost 0, with 21 bases in between.

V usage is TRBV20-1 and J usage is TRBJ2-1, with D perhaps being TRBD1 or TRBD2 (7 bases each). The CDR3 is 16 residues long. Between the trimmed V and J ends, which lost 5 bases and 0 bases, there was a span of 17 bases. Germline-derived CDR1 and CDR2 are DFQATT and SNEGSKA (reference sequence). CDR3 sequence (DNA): TGCAGTGCTGTAGAGGGAGGGGGCTACTCCTACAATGAGCAGTTCTTC. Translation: CSAVEGGGYSYNEQFF.

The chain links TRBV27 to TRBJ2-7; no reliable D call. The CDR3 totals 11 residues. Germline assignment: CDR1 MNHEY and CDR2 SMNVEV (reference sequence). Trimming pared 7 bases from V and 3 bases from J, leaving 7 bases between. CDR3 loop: CASIYNYEQYF. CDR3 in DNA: TGTGCCAGCATCTACAACTACGAGCAGTACTTC.

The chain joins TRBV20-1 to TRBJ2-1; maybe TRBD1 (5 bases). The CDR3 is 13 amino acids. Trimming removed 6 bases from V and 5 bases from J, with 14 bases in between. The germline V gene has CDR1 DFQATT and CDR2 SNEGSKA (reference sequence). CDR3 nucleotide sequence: TGCAGTGCCGACGGCCCAGGGAACAATGAGCAGTTCTTC. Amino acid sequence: CSADGPGNNEQFF.

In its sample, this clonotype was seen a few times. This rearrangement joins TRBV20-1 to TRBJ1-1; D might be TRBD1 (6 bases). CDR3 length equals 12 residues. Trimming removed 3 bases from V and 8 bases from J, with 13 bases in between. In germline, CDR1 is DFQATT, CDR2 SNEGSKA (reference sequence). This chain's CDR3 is CSASPRQGEAFF. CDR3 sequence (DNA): TGCAGTGCTAGCCCTAGGCAGGGGGAAGCTTTCTTT.

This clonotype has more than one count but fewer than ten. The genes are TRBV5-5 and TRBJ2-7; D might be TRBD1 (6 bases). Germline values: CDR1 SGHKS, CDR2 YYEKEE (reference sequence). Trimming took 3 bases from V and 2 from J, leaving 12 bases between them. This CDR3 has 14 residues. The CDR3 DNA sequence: TGTGCCAGCAGCTCTATGACAGGAGCCTACGAGCAGTACTTC. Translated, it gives CASSSMTGAYEQYF.

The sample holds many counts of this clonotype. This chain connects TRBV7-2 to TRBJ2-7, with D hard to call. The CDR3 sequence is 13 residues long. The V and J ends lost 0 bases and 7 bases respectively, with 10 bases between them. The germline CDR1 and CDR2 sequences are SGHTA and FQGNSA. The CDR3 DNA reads TGTGCCAGCAGCTTAGCGCCGCTTTGGGAGCAGTACTTC. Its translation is CASSLAPLWEQYF.

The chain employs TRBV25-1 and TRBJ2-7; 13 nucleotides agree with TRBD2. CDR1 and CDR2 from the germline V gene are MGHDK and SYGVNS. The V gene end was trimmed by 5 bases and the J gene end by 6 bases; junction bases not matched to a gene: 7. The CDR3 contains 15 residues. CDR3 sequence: CASSRRTSGSGEQYF. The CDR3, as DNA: TGTGCCAGCAGTCGGCGGACTAGCGGGAGTGGCGAGCAGTACTTC.